These 25 T cell receptor beta chains were all obtained from the same sample, sequenced in a study of beta chain features in type 1 diabetes. Expressed TCRB transcripts were sequenced because the isolated RNA had all been reverse transcribed beforehand. Measured with immunoSEQ multiplex PCR; TCRdb has only the in-frame clones, and not every one. The top ten hold over 0.065% of the sample, which has roughly 120,000 clones, approximately 39% seen once. Sequenced material: stem cell memory CD4+ T cells from blood. These receptors all come from a woman between 18 and 30 years old in good health.

This clone was detected only a few times. DNA of the CDR3: TGTGCCAGTAGACCTACTCCCGGGACAGGGGCTTACGAGCAGTACTTC. It encodes CASRPTPGTGAYEQYF. The chain is built from TRBV19 and TRBJ2-7; 10 nucleotides align to TRBD1. The CDR3 has 16 amino acids. With 6 bases clipped from V and 4 bases from J, the junction kept 12 bases outside the gene matches. Germline assignment: CDR1 LNHDA and CDR2 SQIVND (reference sequence). Combining the CDR3 with reference TRBV19 and TRBJ2-7 gives the whole variable domain DGGITQSPKYLFRKEGQNVTLSCEQNLNHDAMYWYRQDPGQGLRLIYYSQIVNDFQKGDIAEGYSVSREKKESFPLTVTSAQKNPTAFYLCASRPTPGTGAYEQYFGPGTRLTVT.

This clone was detected a few times. This chain links TRBV2 with TRBJ1-2, with 8 bases matching TRBD1. The CDR3 length is 15 residues. The V segment lost 6 bases and the J segment 4 bases; nucleotides outside the gene matches: 10. CDR1 SNHLY and CDR2 FYNNEI come from the germline V gene. CDR3 region: CASRRTRGLSYGYTF. CDR3 coding DNA: TGTGCCAGCAGGAGAACCAGGGGGCTGTCCTATGGCTACACCTTC.

This clone appeared a few times. This rearrangement joins TRBV27 to TRBJ1-1; the match to TRBD1 covers 10 bases. CDR1 MNHEY and CDR2 SMNVEV come from the germline V gene (reference sequence). Trimming took 5 bases from V and 11 from J; bases not matched to a gene: 14. The CDR3 sequence is 15 residues long. CDR3 residues: CASSPLGTGVFRAFF. The CDR3 nucleotides read TGTGCCAGCAGTCCCCTAGGGACAGGGGTGTTCAGGGCTTTCTTT.

This sequence joins TRBV5-1 and TRBJ2-1; no clear D. Trimming stripped 2 bases from V and 5 bases from J, with 2 bases between. The CDR3 loop spans 11 amino acids. Germline CDR1 SGHRS, CDR2 YFSETQ. CDR3 loop: CASSFDNEQFF. The CDR3 DNA reads as TGCGCCAGCAGCTTCGACAATGAGCAGTTCTTC.

Details on this clone: Mismatch with germline at one junction end may stem from a read error. The rearrangement uses TRBV9 and TRBJ2-1, with 13 positions matching TRBD2. Germline V gene data show CDR1 as SGDLS and CDR2 as YYNGEE. The CDR3 extends over 15 amino acids. The CDR3 is CAGSVGLAGHNEQFF. The CDR3 nucleotides read TGTGCCGGCAGCGTGGGACTAGCGGGGCACAATGAGCAGTTCTTC.

The rearrangement links TRBV7-9 to TRBJ2-4, with 7 bases lining up with TRBD2. Germline values: CDR1 SEHNR, CDR2 FQNEAQ (reference sequence). V lost 8 bases to trimming and J lost 3 bases; unmatched junction nucleotides: 10. The CDR3 consists of 15 residues. As DNA, the CDR3 is TGTGCCAGCGACTACCGGCGGGGGAGCAAAAACATTCAGTACTTC. Residues: CASDYRRGSKNIQYF.

The chain is built from TRBV11-2 and TRBJ1-3, with D unclear. CDR3 length: 12 amino acids. Germline values: CDR1 SGHAT, CDR2 FQNNGV. Trimming cost V 3 bases and J 7 bases, with 7 bases left between them. The CDR3 sequence is CASSFGRNTIYF. CDR3 bases: TGTGCCAGCAGCTTTGGTCGGAACACCATATATTTT.

The chain couples TRBV30 to TRBJ2-3, with TRBD2 matching 14 bases. The CDR3 length is 17 residues. With V trimmed by 3 bases and J by 0 bases, 5 bases remained unmatched. Germline V gene sequence: CDR1 GTSNPN, CDR2 SVGIG (reference sequence). The CDR3 is CAWREWTSGRSTDTQYF. As DNA, the CDR3 is TGTGCCTGGAGGGAATGGACTAGCGGGAGGAGCACAGATACGCAGTATTTT. The full variable domain, rest sourced from reference TRBV30 and TRBJ2-3, is SQTIHQWPATLVQPVGSPLSLECTVEGTSNPNLYWYRQAAGRGLQLLFYSVGIGQISSEVPQNLSASRPQDRQFILSSKKLLLSDSGFYLCAWREWTSGRSTDTQYFGPGTRLTVL.

The chain couples TRBV7-3 to TRBJ1-5; D might be TRBD1 (5 bases). Germline V CDR1 and CDR2: SGHTA, FQGTGA. V dropped 8 bases and J dropped 7 bases, with 15 bases sitting between them. This CDR3 contains 13 residues. CDR3 coding DNA: TGTGCCAGCGCGCAGGCGCGGGGGCAGCCCCAGCATTTT. Protein: CASAQARGQPQHF.

The chain has TRBV28 and TRBJ2-1; TRBD2 agrees at 9 bases. V lost 5 bases to trimming and J lost 3 bases; unmatched junction nucleotides: 8. CDR1 and CDR2 (germline): MDHEN, SYDVKM. This CDR3 comprises 16 residues. The CDR3 DNA reads as TGTGCCAGCAGTCCAGGCGCGGGAGGGAACTACAATGAGCAGTTCTTC. The encoded protein is CASSPGAGGNYNEQFF.

The chain is built from TRBV4-1 and TRBJ1-5, with no clear D. Trimming left V 1 base short and J 6 bases short, with 13 bases between. The germline V gene encodes CDR1 MGHRA and CDR2 YSYEKL. The CDR3 has 15 residues. The CDR3 DNA follows: TGCGCCAGCAGCCAAGTGTTGTGGGGAGGTCAGCCCCAGCATTTT. It encodes CASSQVLWGGQPQHF.

This clone turned up a few times. J is TRBJ2-3 and V is TRBV7-8; 7 positions agree with TRBD2. J lost 0 bases, V lost 1 base, and 4 bases had no gene match. The germline CDR1 and CDR2 sequences are SGHVS and FQNEAQ. CDR3 length: 16 amino acids. The CDR3 region has the DNA TGTGCCAGCAGCTTAGGGAATAGCGGGAGCACAGATACGCAGTATTTT. This sequence encodes CASSLGNSGSTDTQYF.

This sequence joins TRBV6-5 and TRBJ1-1, with 10 bases identical to TRBD1. Germline V CDR1 and CDR2: MNHEY, SVGAGI. This CDR3 spans 14 amino acids. V was clipped by 5 bases and J by 10 bases; unmatched bases: 10. The CDR3 loop is CASSRRTGGEGAFF. The CDR3 coding sequence is TGTGCCAGCAGTCGACGGACAGGGGGAGAGGGAGCTTTCTTT.

This clone has more than one count but fewer than ten. V gene TRBV6-1 combines with J gene TRBJ2-6; D gene ambiguous. The CDR3 contains 15 residues. Germline CDR1 and CDR2: MNHNS and SASEGT. V was clipped by 6 bases and J by 0 bases, with 9 bases between them. CDR3 in amino acids: CASRLRDSGANVLTF. CDR3 nucleotide sequence: TGTGCCAGCAGACTGAGAGACTCTGGGGCCAACGTCCTGACTTTC.

The J gene is TRBJ1-5, the V gene TRBV4-1, with D perhaps matching TRBD1 (6 bases). The CDR3 runs to 17 residues. Trimming took 0 bases from V and 3 from J, leaving 15 bases between them. In germline, CDR1 is MGHRA, CDR2 YSYEKL. The CDR3 DNA is TGCGCCAGCAGCCAAGAACTGGGCGGACAGACCAATCAGCCCCAGCATTTT. As protein: CASSQELGGQTNQPQHF.

The chain recombines TRBV18 with TRBJ2-7; D gene unclear. Germline CDR1 and CDR2: KGHSH and LQKENI. There are 12 residues in the CDR3. Trimming removed 3 bases from V and 5 bases from J, with 8 bases in between. CDR3 in DNA: TGTGCCAGCTCACCGATAACAGACGAGCAGTACTTC. Residues: CASSPITDEQYF.

The genes are TRBV6-6 and TRBJ1-2; tentative D call: TRBD1 (5 bases). The CDR3 totals 16 residues. V lost 2 bases to trimming and J lost 8 bases, with 21 bases between them. Germline loops: CDR1 MNHNY, CDR2 SVGAGI (reference sequence). Here the CDR3 reads CASSYPSVGVIWGYTF. CDR3 sequence (DNA): TGTGCCAGCAGTTACCCCAGCGTAGGGGTCATTTGGGGCTACACCTTC.

This clone was observed a few times. The chain couples TRBV7-9 to TRBJ1-3, with D perhaps TRBD1 (5 bases). Germline values: CDR1 SEHNR, CDR2 FQNEAQ (reference sequence). This CDR3 spans 17 amino acids. Trimming left V 5 bases short and J 0 bases short, with 17 bases between. The CDR3: CASSPLGQLFSGNTIYF. DNA for the CDR3: TGTGCCAGCAGCCCCCTCGGACAACTCTTCTCTGGAAACACCATATATTTT.

CDR3 in amino acids: CASSNQPGQGWFDEQFF. DNA of the CDR3: TGTGCCAGCAGCAACCAACCGGGACAGGGTTGGTTCGATGAGCAGTTCTTC. This rearrangement joins TRBV7-3 to TRBJ2-1, with 9 bases identical to TRBD1. The CDR3 is made up of 17 amino acids. Germline V lookup: CDR1 SGHTA, CDR2 FQGTGA. J gave up 8 bases and V 5 bases, and 16 bases lay outside the gene matches.

This chain links TRBV10-3 with TRBJ2-7; the match to TRBD1 covers 8 bases. CDR3 length: 15 residues. CDR1 is ENHRY, CDR2 SYGVKD, per germline. V lost 6 bases and J lost 0; bases outside the gene matches: 7. This chain's CDR3 is CAISPDRGSSYEQYF. The CDR3 region has the DNA TGTGCCATCAGCCCAGACAGGGGTTCCTCCTACGAGCAGTACTTC.

This clone was seen a few times. The V call is TRBV5-1, the J call TRBJ2-1; 11 bases map to TRBD2. Looked up from germline, CDR1 is SGHRS and CDR2 is YFSETQ. Losses at the gene ends were 4 bases for V and 6 bases for J; bases not matched to a gene: 6. CDR3 length equals 15 residues. The CDR3 loop reads CASSPRLAGPNEQFF. As DNA, the CDR3 is TGCGCCAGCAGCCCCAGACTAGCGGGACCCAATGAGCAGTTCTTC.

This clone was observed at least ten times. This chain links TRBV29-1 with TRBJ2-1; TRBD2 aligns across 8 bases. Per the germline V gene, CDR1 is SQVTM and CDR2 is ANQGSEA. CDR3 length: 12 amino acids. With 5 bases clipped from V and 9 bases from J, the junction kept 6 bases outside the gene matches. The CDR3 protein is CSVSGTSREQFF. CDR3 nucleotide sequence: TGCAGCGTTTCCGGGACTAGTCGTGAGCAGTTCTTC.

The chain has TRBV27 and TRBJ2-2; D is unresolved. The V and J ends lost 3 bases and 1 base respectively, with 3 bases between them. Germline CDR1 is MNHEY and CDR2 is SMNVEV (reference sequence). The CDR3 covers 13 residues. CDR3: CASSFLNTGELFF. For the CDR3, the DNA is TGTGCCAGCAGTTTCCTGAACACCGGGGAGCTGTTTTTT.

This clone appeared a few times. The chain is built from TRBV5-1 and TRBJ1-1, with 7 bases matching TRBD1. There are 14 residues in the CDR3. The J segment lost 3 bases and the V segment lost 1 base, leaving 3 bases of the junction unmatched. Per the germline V gene, CDR1 is SGHRS and CDR2 is YFSETQ. This chain's CDR3 is CASSLTGADTEAFF. As DNA, the CDR3 is TGCGCCAGCAGCTTGACAGGGGCAGACACTGAAGCTTTCTTT. Complete variable domain (other parts from reference TRBV5-1 and TRBJ1-1): KAGVTQTPRYLIKTRGQQVTLSCSPISGHRSVSWYQQTPGQGLQFLFEYFSETQRNKGNFPGRFSGRQFSNSRSEMNVSTLELGDSALYLCASSLTGADTEAFFGQGTRLTVV.

The chain uses TRBV30 and TRBJ1-2, with 10 bases that match TRBD1. The junction had 6 bases not matched to a gene; V was cut back by 3 bases and J by 5 bases. The CDR3 loop spans 14 amino acids. The germline V gene has CDR1 GTSNPN and CDR2 SVGIG (reference sequence). CDR3 in DNA: TGTGCCTGGAGGAGAGGGGGACAGGGGTATGGCTACACCTTC. It codes for CAWRRGGQGYGYTF. The variable domain in full, with the rest retrieved from reference TRBV30 and TRBJ1-2, is SQTIHQWPATLVQPVGSPLSLECTVEGTSNPNLYWYRQAAGRGLQLLFYSVGIGQISSEVPQNLSASRPQDRQFILSSKKLLLSDSGFYLCAWRRGGQGYGYTFGSGTRLTVV.